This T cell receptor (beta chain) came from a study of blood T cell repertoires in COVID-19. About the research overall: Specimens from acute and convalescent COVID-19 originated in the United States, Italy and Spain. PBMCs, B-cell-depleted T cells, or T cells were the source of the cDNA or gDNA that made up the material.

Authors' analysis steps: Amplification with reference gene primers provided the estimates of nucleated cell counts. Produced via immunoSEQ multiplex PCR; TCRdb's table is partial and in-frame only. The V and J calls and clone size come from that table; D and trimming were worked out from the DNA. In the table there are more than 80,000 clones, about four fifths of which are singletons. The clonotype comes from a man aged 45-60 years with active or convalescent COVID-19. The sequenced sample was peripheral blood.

CDR3 DNA sequence: TGTGCCAGCAGTGAGGGACTAGGGGCCTACAATGAGCAGTTCTTC. It is translated as CASSEGLGAYNEQFF. V is TRBV28 and J is TRBJ2-1; 8 bases match TRBD2. Germline CDR1 reads MDHEN; CDR2 reads SYDVKM. V lost 5 bases and J lost 2; bases outside the gene matches: 5. The CDR3 is 15 amino acids.